One sample yielded the 14 T cell receptor beta chains listed below, sequenced in a study of T cell changes during pregnancy in multiple sclerosis. The repertoire was sequenced with immunoSEQ multiplex PCR; TCRdb's copy has only in-frame clones and lacks some. Of 50,000 to 55,000 clones in the sample, around 90% were seen once. The specimen comprised CD4+ T cells from peripheral blood mononuclear cells, sampled in the third trimester of pregnancy. The source of these receptors is a female donor with multiple sclerosis, enrolled in a pregnancy study.

The rearrangement joins TRBV7-3 to TRBJ2-3, with D uncertain. This CDR3 comprises 13 residues. The V gene's germline CDR1 is SGHTA and CDR2 FQGTGA. V was clipped by 5 bases and J by 8 bases, with 14 bases between them. The DNA for the CDR3 is TGTGCCAGCAGCCTAGACTTAGCTGGTACGCAGTATTTT. Translation: CASSLDLAGTQYF.

This chain connects TRBV5-8 to TRBJ1-4; the D gene is possibly TRBD1 (5 bases). CDR3 length: 16 residues. Trimming cost V 4 bases and J 0 bases, with 13 bases left between them. The germline V gene encodes CDR1 SGHTS and CDR2 YDEGEE. The CDR3 DNA reads as TGTGCCAGCAGCCCCTACGGGGGAGCAACTAATGAAAAACTGTTTTTT. This sequence encodes CASSPYGGATNEKLFF. The complete variable domain, with remaining parts taken from reference TRBV5-8 and TRBJ1-4, reads EAGVTQSPTHLIKTRGQQATLRCSPISGHTSVYWYQQALGLGLQFLLWYDEGEERNRGNFPPRFSGRQFPNYSSELNVNALELEDSALYLCASSPYGGATNEKLFFGSGTQLSVL.

The J gene is TRBJ2-1, the V gene TRBV7-3, with 9 bases matching TRBD2. The CDR3 spans 16 residues. J was trimmed by 0 bases and V by 5 bases; bases with no gene match: 5. The germline V gene has CDR1 SGHTA and CDR2 FQGTGA. The CDR3 here is CASSPRTSVSYNEQFF. The CDR3 DNA reads as TGTGCCAGCAGCCCTCGGACTAGCGTCTCCTACAATGAGCAGTTCTTC.

This chain joins TRBV9 and TRBJ1-2; 9 nucleotides align to TRBD1. From germline, CDR1 is SGDLS and CDR2 YYNGEE. This CDR3 contains 15 residues. The J segment lost 8 bases and the V segment lost 4 bases, leaving 12 bases of the junction unmatched. The CDR3 DNA sequence: TGTGCCAGCAGCTCCCCGGGGACAGGGCGAGGAGGCTACACCTTC. Its protein product is CASSSPGTGRGGYTF.

The chain is built from TRBV9 and TRBJ2-7, with 13 bases lining up with TRBD2. CDR1 SGDLS and CDR2 YYNGEE come from the germline V gene. The CDR3 is made up of 15 amino acids. V lost 1 base and J lost 2; bases outside the gene matches: 0. CDR3 sequence: CASSVTSGGAYEQYF. The CDR3 DNA sequence: TGTGCCAGCAGCGTAACTAGCGGGGGGGCCTACGAGCAGTACTTC.

The chain is built from TRBV7-2 and TRBJ2-6, with 9 bases aligning to TRBD1. The CDR3 has 20 amino acids. Germline-derived CDR1 and CDR2 are SGHTA and FQGNSA. V lost 0 bases and J lost 0; bases outside the gene matches: 9. CDR3: CASSLATRQGGPSGANVLTF. CDR3 nucleotide sequence: TGTGCCAGCAGCTTAGCGACAAGACAGGGGGGTCCCTCTGGGGCCAACGTCCTGACTTTC.

The V and J genes are TRBV5-1 and TRBJ2-5; 9 nucleotides align to TRBD1. The germline V gene has CDR1 SGHRS and CDR2 YFSETQ. The V and J ends lost 4 bases and 2 bases, in that order; junction bases with no gene match: 6. CDR3 length: 15 amino acids. The CDR3 coding sequence is TGCGCCAGCAGCCCGGGACAGGGAGGTCAAGAGACCCAGTACTTC. Amino acid sequence: CASSPGQGGQETQYF.

The CDR3 is CASSYSGEETQYF. In DNA form, the CDR3 reads TGTGCCAGCAGCTATAGCGGTGAAGAGACCCAGTACTTC. This chain uses TRBV9 with TRBJ2-5; TRBD2 might be the D (6 bases). V was trimmed by 4 bases and J by 3 bases, leaving 10 bases between them. There are 13 residues in the CDR3. Germline V gene sequence: CDR1 SGDLS, CDR2 YYNGEE.

The V call is TRBV7-6, the J call TRBJ2-1; no definite D call. This CDR3 contains 11 residues. The germline V gene encodes CDR1 SGHVS and CDR2 FNYEAQ. Trimming took 3 bases from V and 9 from J, leaving 6 bases between them. This chain's CDR3 is CASSLTGEQFF. The CDR3 DNA follows: TGTGCCAGCAGCTTGACTGGTGAGCAGTTCTTC.

The chain couples TRBV19 to TRBJ1-5; TRBD1 aligns across 7 bases. The V segment lost 7 bases and the J segment 5 bases; nucleotides outside the gene matches: 11. Germline V CDR1 and CDR2: LNHDA, SQIVND (reference sequence). The CDR3 runs to 15 residues. CDR3 sequence: CASNPGQPKYQPQHF. CDR3 DNA sequence: TGTGCCAGTAACCCGGGACAGCCAAAGTATCAGCCCCAGCATTTT.

The rearrangement uses TRBV30 and TRBJ1-1, with D maybe TRBD1 (5 bases). CDR1 and CDR2 from the germline V gene are GTSNPN and SVGIG (reference sequence). V was cut by 3 bases and J by 3 bases, with 11 bases left in between. CDR3 length: 13 residues. In nucleotides, the CDR3 is TGTGCCTGGAGCATAAGGGGTGACACTGAAGCTTTCTTT. Amino acids: CAWSIRGDTEAFF.

The chain carries TRBV6-6 and TRBJ2-7, with D perhaps TRBD1 (5 bases). V lost 6 bases, J lost 2 bases, and 17 bases lay in between. This CDR3 spans 15 amino acids. Germline V gene lookup returns CDR1 MNHNY and CDR2 SVGAGI (reference sequence). The DNA for the CDR3 is TGTGCCAGCAGCCCCTTAGTCAGACAGACCTACGAGCAGTACTTC. This codes for CASSPLVRQTYEQYF.

The V call is TRBV27, the J call TRBJ2-7; possible D gene TRBD2, 5 bases. This CDR3 contains 16 residues. Deletions cut 0 bases from V and 0 bases from J, with 12 bases between. Looked up from germline, CDR1 is MNHEY and CDR2 is SMNVEV (reference sequence). CDR3 DNA: TGTGCCAGCAGTTTATCAGGGTCAGGAGGCTCCTACGAGCAGTACTTC. Protein product: CASSLSGSGGSYEQYF.

The CDR3 DNA reads TGCGCCAGCAGCTGGACAAGCGGGGGGACAGATACGCAGTATTTT. Protein sequence: CASSWTSGGTDTQYF. V is TRBV5-1 and J is TRBJ2-3; 9 nucleotides align to TRBD2. The germline V gene has CDR1 SGHRS and CDR2 YFSETQ. After removal of 3 bases from V and 3 bases from J, the junction contained 5 bases not matched to a gene. The CDR3 consists of 15 residues.